Presented here are 7 T cell receptor beta chains from one specimen sequenced in a study of T cells in localized non-small cell lung cancer. Using immunoSEQ multiplex PCR, the repertoire was profiled, and TCRdb retains in-frame clones only, with some absent. This sample has around 2,500 clones; 25% to 30% occur once, and the top ten carry 15%. Sequencing used lung tumor tissue, obtained before any cancer treatment. The receptor set was obtained from a male donor at least 60 years old with stage III squamous cell lung carcinoma.

The sample holds a few counts of this clone. Germline and junction disagree at one end, which may indicate a read error. The genes are TRBV30 and TRBJ2-6, with D perhaps matching TRBD1 (5 bases). The CDR3 spans 15 residues. CDR1 is GTSNPN and CDR2 is SVGIG in the germline V gene (reference sequence). The CDR3 sequence: CAWSIPSSGANILTF. DNA of the CDR3: TGTGCCTGGAGTATCCCGAGCTCTGGGGCCAACATCCTGACTTTC. Drawing the rest from reference TRBV30 and TRBJ2-6, the complete variable domain is SQTIHQWPATLVQPVGSPLSLECTVEGTSNPNLYWYRQAAGRGLQLLFYSVGIGQISSEVPQNLSASRPQDRQFILSSKKLLLSDSGFYLCAWSIPSSGANILTFGAGSRLTVL.

This clone was counted only a few times. The rearrangement links TRBV11-3 to TRBJ2-1, with 9 bases matching TRBD2. The CDR3 sequence is 14 residues long. Germline CDR1 SGHNT, CDR2 YENEEA. J lost 8 bases, V lost 4 bases, and 6 bases had no gene match. CDR3 bases: TGTGCCAGCAGCTCCGAGGGACTAGCCCATGAGCAGTTCTTC. Encoded protein: CASSSEGLAHEQFF.

V usage is TRBV28 and J usage is TRBJ2-2, with a tentative D call TRBD2 (6 bases). Trimming shortened V by 3 bases and J by 4 bases, and 9 bases separated the two germline ends. The CDR3 sequence is 14 residues long. Germline-derived CDR1 and CDR2 are MDHEN and SYDVKM. CDR3 sequence reads: CASSFPGGTGELFF. As DNA, the CDR3 is TGTGCCAGCAGTTTCCCCGGGGGCACCGGGGAGCTGTTTTTT.

This chain joins TRBV18 and TRBJ1-1, with 7 bases that match TRBD1. The CDR3 runs to 15 residues. Germline V lookup: CDR1 KGHSH, CDR2 LQKENI. Trimming cost V 0 bases and J 1 base; bases outside gene matches: 2. This CDR3 reads CASSPPGTANTEAFF. For the CDR3, the DNA is TGTGCCAGCTCACCACCGGGGACAGCGAACACTGAAGCTTTCTTT. Variable domain in full (rest from reference TRBV18 and TRBJ1-1): NAGVMQNPRHLVRRRGQEARLRCSPMKGHSHVYWYRQLPEEGLKFMVYLQKENIIDESGMPKERFSAEFPKEGPSILRIQQVVRGDSAAYFCASSPPGTANTEAFFGQGTRLTVV.

This chain joins TRBV11-3 and TRBJ2-7; the match to TRBD2 covers 11 bases. The germline CDR1 and CDR2 sequences are SGHNT and YENEEA. This CDR3 contains 18 residues. Germline trimming cut 5 bases from V and 2 bases from J; bases unmatched to any gene: 14. CDR3 DNA sequence: TGTGCCAGCAGCCTCTTTGGGCCCGGGACTAGCGGCACCTACGAGCAGTACTTC. Translating it yields CASSLFGPGTSGTYEQYF.

The chain recombines TRBV30 with TRBJ2-3; maybe TRBD1 (6 bases). The V end was cut by 2 bases, the J end by 4 bases, with 16 bases between. The germline CDR1 and CDR2 sequences are GTSNPN and SVGIG (reference sequence). The CDR3 has 15 residues. DNA of the CDR3: TGTGCCTGGAGTCTGACGGGACACCTACCAGATACGCAGTATTTT. It specifies CAWSLTGHLPDTQYF.

This clone came up a few times. The chain combines TRBV19 with TRBJ2-3, with 9 nucleotides matching TRBD1. Germline lookup yields CDR1 LNHDA and CDR2 SQIVND (reference sequence). CDR3 length: 15 residues. J lost 5 bases, V lost 4 bases, and 7 bases had no gene match. CDR3 bases: TGTGCCAGTAGTAAAGGGACAGGGAGGGTAGATACGCAGTATTTT. Amino acids: CASSKGTGRVDTQYF.